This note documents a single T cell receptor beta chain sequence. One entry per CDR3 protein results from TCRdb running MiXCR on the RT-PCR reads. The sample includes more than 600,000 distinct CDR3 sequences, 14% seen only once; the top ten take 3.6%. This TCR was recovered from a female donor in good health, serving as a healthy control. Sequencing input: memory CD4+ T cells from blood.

CDR3 amino acids: CASSQDAGQTHGYTF. Written as DNA, the CDR3 is TGCGCCAGCAGCCAAGACGCTGGTCAGACGCATGGCTACACCTTC. This chain joins TRBV4-3 and TRBJ1-2; D is unclear. This CDR3 is built from 15 residues. Germline assignment: CDR1 LGHNA and CDR2 YSLEER. The V end lost 0 bases, the J end lost 6 bases, and 14 bases lay between the germline ends.